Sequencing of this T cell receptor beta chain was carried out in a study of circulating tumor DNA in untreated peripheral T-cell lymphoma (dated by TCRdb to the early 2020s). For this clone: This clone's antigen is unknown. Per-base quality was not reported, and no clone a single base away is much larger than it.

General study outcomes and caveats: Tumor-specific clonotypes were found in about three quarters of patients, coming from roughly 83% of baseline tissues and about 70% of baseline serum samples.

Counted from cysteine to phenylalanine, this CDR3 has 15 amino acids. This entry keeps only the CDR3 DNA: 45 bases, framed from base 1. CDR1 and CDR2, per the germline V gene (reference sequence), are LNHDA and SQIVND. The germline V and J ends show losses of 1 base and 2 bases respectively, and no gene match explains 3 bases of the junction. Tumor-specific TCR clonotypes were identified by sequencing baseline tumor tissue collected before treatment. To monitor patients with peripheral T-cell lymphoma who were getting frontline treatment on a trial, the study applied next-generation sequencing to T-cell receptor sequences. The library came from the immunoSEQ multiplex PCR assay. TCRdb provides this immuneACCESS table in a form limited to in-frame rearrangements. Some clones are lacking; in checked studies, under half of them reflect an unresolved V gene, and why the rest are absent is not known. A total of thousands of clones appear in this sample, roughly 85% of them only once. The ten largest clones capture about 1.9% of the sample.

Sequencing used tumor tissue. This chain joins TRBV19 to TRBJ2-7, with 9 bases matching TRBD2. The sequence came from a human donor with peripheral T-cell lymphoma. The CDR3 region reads CASSIGTSATYEQYF. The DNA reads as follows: TGTGCCAGTAGTATAGGGACTAGCGCAACCTACGAGCAGTACTTC.